The 15 T cell receptor beta chains below were found in one sample sequenced in a study of cytomegalovirus exposure and HLA in healthy donors. The PCR employed 60 Vbeta primers together with 13 Jbeta primers. Sequencing was performed with immunoSEQ multiplex PCR; in TCRdb, only in-frame clones are kept and a portion is missing. The sample contains about 100,000 clones, under 80% of which appear only once. Sequenced: PBMCs. These receptors originate from a woman aged 50 to 60 in good health and CMV-seropositive.

V and J are TRBV4-1 and TRBJ1-1; D gene unclear. With 4 bases removed from V and 0 bases from J, the gap between germline ends came to 6 bases. The germline V gene encodes CDR1 MGHRA and CDR2 YSYEKL. The CDR3 is 13 residues long. The CDR3 nucleotides are TGCGCCAGCAGCCCAGGCATGAACACTGAAGCTTTCTTT. It codes for CASSPGMNTEAFF.

This chain links TRBV5-1 with TRBJ2-6; the D is unclear. The germline V gene has CDR1 SGHRS and CDR2 YFSETQ. V was trimmed by 1 base and J by 0 bases, leaving 8 bases between them. There are 16 residues in the CDR3. Written as DNA, the CDR3 is TGCGCCAGCAGCTTGCAGGTAACCTCTGGGGCCAACGTCCTGACTTTC. As protein: CASSLQVTSGANVLTF. The full variable domain, in which reference TRBV5-1 and TRBJ2-6 provide the parts outside the CDR3, is KAGVTQTPRYLIKTRGQQVTLSCSPISGHRSVSWYQQTPGQGLQFLFEYFSETQRNKGNFPGRFSGRQFSNSRSEMNVSTLELGDSALYLCASSLQVTSGANVLTFGAGSRLTVL.

DNA of the CDR3: TGTGCCAGCAGTCCACAGGTGGTGAACACTGAAGCTTTCTTT. Its translation: CASSPQVVNTEAFF. This chain uses TRBV27 with TRBJ1-1; D is possibly TRBD1 (5 bases). With 5 bases removed from V and 0 bases from J, the gap between germline ends came to 10 bases. The germline gives CDR1 MNHEY, CDR2 SMNVEV (reference sequence). The CDR3 is made up of 14 amino acids.

The chain is built from TRBV19 and TRBJ2-1; maybe TRBD2 (6 bases). From germline, CDR1 is LNHDA and CDR2 SQIVND (reference sequence). The CDR3 contains 14 residues. The V and J ends lost 4 bases and 6 bases respectively, with 13 bases between them. The CDR3 sequence is CASSTIGRGNEQFF. CDR3 in DNA: TGTGCCAGTAGTACAATCGGGCGGGGCAATGAGCAGTTCTTC.

This chain connects TRBV7-3 to TRBJ1-1; D is perhaps TRBD1 (6 bases). CDR1 and CDR2 from the germline V gene are SGHTA and FQGTGA. The CDR3 is 16 amino acids. Trimming stripped 3 bases from V and 1 base from J, with 15 bases between. The CDR3 DNA sequence: TGTGCCAGCAGCTTGGGGGGGCGTGGGGGGAACACTGAAGCTTTCTTT. Encoded protein: CASSLGGRGGNTEAFF.

This chain uses TRBV4-1 with TRBJ2-7; D possibly corresponds to TRBD1 (6 bases). From germline, CDR1 is MGHRA and CDR2 YSYEKL. The CDR3 is 16 amino acids. Trimming cost V 2 bases and J 0 bases, with 14 bases left between them. CDR3 sequence reads: CASSQWSGQNSYEQYF. CDR3 in DNA: TGCGCCAGCAGCCAATGGTCAGGACAGAACTCCTACGAGCAGTACTTC.

The genes are TRBV15 and TRBJ1-1; 12 nucleotides agree with TRBD1. Germline CDR1 LNHNV, CDR2 YYDKDF (reference sequence). V was pared by 3 bases and J by 4 bases, with 9 bases of the junction left unmatched. The CDR3 extends over 17 amino acids. CDR3: CATSRGTGGRSITEAFF. The CDR3 nucleotides read TGTGCCACCAGCAGGGGGACAGGGGGCCGCTCGATCACTGAAGCTTTCTTT.

V is TRBV19 and J is TRBJ2-7; 7 bases map to TRBD1. The trim removed 3 bases at V and 5 bases at J, leaving 16 bases unmatched. The CDR3 covers 17 residues. Germline loops: CDR1 LNHDA, CDR2 SQIVND (reference sequence). The CDR3 DNA reads TGTGCCAGTAGTATGGGGGATTGGACAGGCAGGTTGGACGAGCAGTACTTC. Amino acid sequence: CASSMGDWTGRLDEQYF.

The chain is built from TRBV6-5 and TRBJ1-1; 7 nucleotides match TRBD1. CDR3 length: 13 residues. Germline V lookup: CDR1 MNHEY, CDR2 SVGAGI. The trim removed 10 bases at V and 4 bases at J, leaving 9 bases unmatched. CDR3 protein: CAIAQGGGTEAFF. DNA for the CDR3: TGTGCCATCGCACAAGGGGGCGGCACTGAAGCTTTCTTT.

The gene calls are TRBV30 and TRBJ1-1; D remains unclear. V was shortened by 0 bases and J by 3 bases, with 11 bases between the two germline ends. This CDR3 is built from 14 residues. CDR1 and CDR2 (germline): GTSNPN, SVGIG (reference sequence). CDR3 region: CAWSVTGRYTEAFF. Written as DNA, the CDR3 is TGTGCCTGGAGTGTAACTGGGAGGTACACTGAAGCTTTCTTT.

J is TRBJ2-3 and V is TRBV2, with 8 bases identical to TRBD1. V gave up 5 bases and J gave up 4 bases; unmatched junction bases: 8. Germline CDR1 is SNHLY and CDR2 is FYNNEI. The CDR3 extends over 15 amino acids. The CDR3, as DNA: TGTGCCAGCAGTTCACAGGGGGTTCAGGCAGATACGCAGTATTTT. The encoded protein is CASSSQGVQADTQYF.

This clone was observed once. The genes are TRBV4-1 and TRBJ2-6, with D perhaps TRBD1 (6 bases). The CDR3 is 18 amino acids. CDR1 and CDR2 (germline): MGHRA, YSYEKL. Trimming took off 1 base at V and 1 base at J, with 14 bases between the two ends. The CDR3 DNA sequence: TGCGCCAGCAGCCAAGGTCAGGGGACATATTCTGGGGCCAACGTCCTGACTTTC. Translated: CASSQGQGTYSGANVLTF.

The CDR3 sequence is CASSLLGQGNEQYF. CDR3 DNA: TGCGCCAGCAGCTTGCTAGGACAGGGGAACGAGCAGTACTTC. The chain employs TRBV5-1 and TRBJ2-7; 9 positions match TRBD1. The CDR3 extends over 14 amino acids. V lost 1 base and J lost 5; bases outside the gene matches: 4. CDR1 and CDR2 from the germline V gene are SGHRS and YFSETQ.

This chain uses TRBV6-5 with TRBJ2-1, with D unresolved. Germline assignment: CDR1 MNHEY and CDR2 SVGAGI. CDR3 size: 13 residues. V was pared by 0 bases and J by 9 bases, with 9 bases between. The CDR3, as DNA: TGTGCCAGCAGTTACTCGACGGGTTTTGAGCAGTTCTTC. Its protein product is CASSYSTGFEQFF.

The V gene is TRBV6-1, the J gene TRBJ1-2; D may be TRBD1 (5 bases). V was cut by 6 bases and J by 5 bases, with 7 bases left in between. The length of the CDR3 is 11 residues. CDR1 and CDR2 (germline): MNHNS, SASEGT. The CDR3 protein is CASRQVYGYTF. For the CDR3, the DNA is TGTGCCAGCAGACAGGTTTATGGCTACACCTTC.